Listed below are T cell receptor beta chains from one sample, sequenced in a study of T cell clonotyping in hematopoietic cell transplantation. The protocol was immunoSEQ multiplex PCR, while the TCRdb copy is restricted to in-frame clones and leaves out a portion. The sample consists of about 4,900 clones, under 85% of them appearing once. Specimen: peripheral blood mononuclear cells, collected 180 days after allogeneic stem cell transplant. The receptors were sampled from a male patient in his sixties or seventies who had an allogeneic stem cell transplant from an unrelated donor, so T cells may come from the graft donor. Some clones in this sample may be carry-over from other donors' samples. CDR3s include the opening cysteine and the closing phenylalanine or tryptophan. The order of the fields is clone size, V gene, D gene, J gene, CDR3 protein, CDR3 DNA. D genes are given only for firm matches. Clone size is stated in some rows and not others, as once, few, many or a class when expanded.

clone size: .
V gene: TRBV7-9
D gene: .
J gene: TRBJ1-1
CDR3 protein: CASSSQMGGFTEAFF
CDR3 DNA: TGTGCCAGCAGCTCGCAAATGGGAGGGTTCACTGAAGCTTTCTTT

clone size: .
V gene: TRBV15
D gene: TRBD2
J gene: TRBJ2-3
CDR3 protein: CATRDSLAGGADTQYF
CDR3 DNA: TGTGCCACCAGGGATTCGCTAGCGGGAGGCGCAGATACGCAGTATTTT

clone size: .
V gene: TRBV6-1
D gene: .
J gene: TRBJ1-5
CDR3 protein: CASSGPGVNSNQPQHF
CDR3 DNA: TGTGCCAGCAGTGGCCCAGGGGTTAATAGCAATCAGCCCCAGCATTTT

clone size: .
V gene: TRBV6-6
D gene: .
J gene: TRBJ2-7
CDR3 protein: CASSYRYRAYEQYF
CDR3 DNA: TGTGCCAGCAGTTATCGTTACAGGGCGTACGAGCAGTACTTC

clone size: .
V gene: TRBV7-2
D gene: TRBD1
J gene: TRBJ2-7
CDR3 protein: CASSYDRGDEQYF
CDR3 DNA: TGTGCCAGCAGTTATGACAGGGGCGACGAGCAGTACTTC

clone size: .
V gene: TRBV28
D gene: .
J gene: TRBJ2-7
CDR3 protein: CASSFRNIYEQYF
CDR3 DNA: TGTGCCAGCAGTTTCCGGAACATCTACGAGCAGTACTTC

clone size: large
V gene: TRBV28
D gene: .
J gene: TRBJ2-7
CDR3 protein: CASSWVGYEQYF
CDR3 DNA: TGTGCCAGCAGTTGGGTGGGGTACGAGCAGTACTTC

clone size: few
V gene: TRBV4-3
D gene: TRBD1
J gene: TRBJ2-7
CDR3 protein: CASSQDLTGGLLSYEQYF
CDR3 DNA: TGCGCCAGCAGCCAAGATCTGACAGGGGGGCTCCTCTCCTACGAGCAGTACTTC

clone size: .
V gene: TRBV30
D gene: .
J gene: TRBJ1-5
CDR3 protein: CAWSVGTASNQPQHF
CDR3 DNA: TGTGCCTGGAGTGTAGGAACGGCTAGCAATCAGCCCCAGCATTTT

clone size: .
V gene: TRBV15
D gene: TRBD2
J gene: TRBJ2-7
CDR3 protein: CATSRQAGYRSYEQYF
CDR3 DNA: TGTGCCACCAGCAGACAAGCGGGATACAGGTCCTACGAGCAGTACTTC

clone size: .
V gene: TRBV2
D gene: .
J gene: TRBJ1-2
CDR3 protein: CASTREGGGYTF
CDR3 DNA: TGTGCCAGCACCCGGGAAGGCGGGGGCTACACCTTC

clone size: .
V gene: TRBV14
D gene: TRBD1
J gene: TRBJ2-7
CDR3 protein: CASSQLRDRGYEQYF
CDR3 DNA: TGTGCCAGCAGCCAACTTAGGGACAGAGGCTACGAGCAGTACTTC

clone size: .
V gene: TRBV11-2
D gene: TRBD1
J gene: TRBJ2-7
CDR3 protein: CASSLRDRTYEQYF
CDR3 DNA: TGTGCCAGCAGCTTAAGGGACAGGACCTACGAGCAGTACTTC

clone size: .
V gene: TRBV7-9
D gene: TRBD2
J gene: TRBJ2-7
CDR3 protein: CASSPGGGLAGLYEQYF
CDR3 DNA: TGTGCCAGCAGCCCGGGGGGAGGACTAGCGGGACTCTACGAGCAGTACTTC

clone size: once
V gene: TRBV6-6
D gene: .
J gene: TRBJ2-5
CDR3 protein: CASSYEGKTYQETQYF
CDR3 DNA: TGTGCCAGCAGTTACGAAGGGAAAACGTACCAAGAGACCCAGTACTTC

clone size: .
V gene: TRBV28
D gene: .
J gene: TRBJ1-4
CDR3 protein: CASTPLPTGKLFF
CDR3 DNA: TGTGCCAGCACCCCCCTTCCTACAGGGAAACTGTTTTTT

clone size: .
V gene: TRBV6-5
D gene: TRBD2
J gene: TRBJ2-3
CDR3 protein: CASSYSLAGVLDTQYF
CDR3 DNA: TGTGCCAGCAGTTACTCCCTAGCGGGAGTTCTAGATACGCAGTATTTT

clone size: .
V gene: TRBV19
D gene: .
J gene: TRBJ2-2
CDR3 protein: CASSIGTVNTGELFF
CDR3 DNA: TGTGCCAGTAGTATAGGGACAGTTAACACCGGGGAGCTGTTTTTT

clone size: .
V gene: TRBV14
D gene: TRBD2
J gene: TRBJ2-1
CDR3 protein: CASSYTIFDKRGGVEQFF
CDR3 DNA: TGTGCCAGCAGCTACACCATCTTCGATAAGCGGGGGGGCGTTGAGCAGTTCTTC

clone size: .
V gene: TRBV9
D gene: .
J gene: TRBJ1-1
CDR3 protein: CASSPMVRTPLTEAFF
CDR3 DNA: TGTGCCAGCAGCCCGATGGTAAGGACCCCACTTACTGAAGCTTTCTTT

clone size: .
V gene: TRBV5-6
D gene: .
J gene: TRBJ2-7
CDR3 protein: CASRQVTGFSTVQYF
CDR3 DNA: TGTGCCAGCAGACAAGTTACAGGGTTTTCTACGGTGCAGTACTTC

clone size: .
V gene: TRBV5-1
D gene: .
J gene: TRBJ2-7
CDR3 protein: CASSLQGQTYEQYF
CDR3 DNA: TGCGCCAGCAGCTTGCAGGGGCAGACCTACGAGCAGTACTTC

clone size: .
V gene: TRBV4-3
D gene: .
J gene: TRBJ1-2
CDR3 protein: CASSPSGNYGYTF
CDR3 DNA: TGCGCCAGCAGCCCGTCCGGAAACTATGGCTACACCTTC

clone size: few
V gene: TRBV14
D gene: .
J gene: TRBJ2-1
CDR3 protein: CASSHNRNEQFF
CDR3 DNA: TGTGCCAGCAGCCATAACAGGAATGAGCAGTTCTTC

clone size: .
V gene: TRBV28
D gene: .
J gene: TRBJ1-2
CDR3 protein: CASSFTDSYGYTF
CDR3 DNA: TGTGCCAGCAGTTTCACGGACAGCTATGGCTACACCTTC

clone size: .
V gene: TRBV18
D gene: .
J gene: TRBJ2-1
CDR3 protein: CASSQPQGRNEQFF
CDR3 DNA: TGTGCCAGCTCACAACCCCAGGGGAGGAATGAGCAGTTCTTC

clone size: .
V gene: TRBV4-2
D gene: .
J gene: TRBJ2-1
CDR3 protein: CASSQLFRTSYNEQFF
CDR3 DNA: TGTGCCAGCAGCCAACTCTTCAGGACTTCCTACAATGAGCAGTTCTTC

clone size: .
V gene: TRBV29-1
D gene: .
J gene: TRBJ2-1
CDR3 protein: CSAPGFYNEQFF
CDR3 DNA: TGCAGCGCCCCAGGGTTCTACAATGAGCAGTTCTTC

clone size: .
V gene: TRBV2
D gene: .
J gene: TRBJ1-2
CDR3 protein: CASSEYGKTNYGYTF
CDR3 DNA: TGTGCCAGCAGTGAATACGGTAAAACTAACTATGGCTACACCTTC

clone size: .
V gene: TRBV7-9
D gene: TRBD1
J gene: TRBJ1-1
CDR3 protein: CASSPTDRLLEAFF
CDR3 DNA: TGTGCCAGCAGTCCTACGGACAGGCTTTTGGAAGCTTTCTTT

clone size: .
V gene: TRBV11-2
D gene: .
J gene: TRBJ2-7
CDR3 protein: CASSSQGNEQYF
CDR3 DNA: TGTGCCAGCAGCTCACAGGGAAACGAGCAGTACTTC

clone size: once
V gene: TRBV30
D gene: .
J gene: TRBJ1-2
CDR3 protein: CAWNKGPGGYTF
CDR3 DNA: TGTGCCTGGAACAAGGGACCAGGTGGCTACACCTTC

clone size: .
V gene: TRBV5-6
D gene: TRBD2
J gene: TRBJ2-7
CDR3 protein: CASSSRTRPSPSSYEQYF
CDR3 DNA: TGTGCCAGCAGCTCCAGGACTAGACCCAGTCCCAGCTCCTACGAGCAGTACTTC

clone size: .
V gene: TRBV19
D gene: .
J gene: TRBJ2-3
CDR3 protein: CASRRGMSDTQYF
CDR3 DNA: TGTGCCAGTAGACGGGGAATGTCAGATACGCAGTATTTT

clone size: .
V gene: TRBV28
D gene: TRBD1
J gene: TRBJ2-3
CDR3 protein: CASSLEQGAGTDTQYF
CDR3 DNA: TGTGCCAGCAGTTTGGAACAGGGGGCTGGCACAGATACGCAGTATTTT

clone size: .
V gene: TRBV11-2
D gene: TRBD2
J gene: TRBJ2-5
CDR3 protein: CASSLGAGVRETQYF
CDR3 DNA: TGTGCCAGCAGCTTGGGAGCGGGGGTGCGAGAGACCCAGTACTTC

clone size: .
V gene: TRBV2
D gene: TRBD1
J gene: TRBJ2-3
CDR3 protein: CASSERDRGWDTQYF
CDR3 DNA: TGTGCCAGCAGTGAAAGGGACAGGGGGTGGGATACGCAGTATTTT

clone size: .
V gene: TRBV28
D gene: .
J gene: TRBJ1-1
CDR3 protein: CASSLPGNTEAFF
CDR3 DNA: TGTGCCAGCAGTTTACCGGGGAACACTGAAGCTTTCTTT